This TCR beta chain appears in the sequencing data of a study of blood T cell repertoires in COVID-19. For the study at large: Samples representing acute and convalescent COVID-19 were sourced from the United States, Italy and Spain.

Looked up from germline, CDR1 is SGDLS and CDR2 is YYNGEE. Trimming took 0 bases from V and 2 from J; bases not matched to a gene: 4. CDR3 length equals 16 residues. Original processing notes: Reference gene primer amplification in the assay estimated nucleated cell counts. Sequencing was performed with immunoSEQ multiplex PCR; in TCRdb, only in-frame clones are kept and a portion is missing. V and J calls plus clone size are reproduced from that table; the DNA served to infer D and trimming. This sample has 110,000 to 150,000 clones, with around 88% found just once. The sequencing sample was made of peripheral blood. This receptor was obtained from a woman in her fifties or sixties with acute or convalescent COVID-19. V is TRBV9 and J is TRBJ2-7; the match to TRBD2 covers 11 bases. The CDR3 here is CASSVAASGGTYEQYF. CDR3 coding DNA: TGTGCCAGCAGCGTAGCGGCTAGCGGGGGGACCTACGAGCAGTACTTC.